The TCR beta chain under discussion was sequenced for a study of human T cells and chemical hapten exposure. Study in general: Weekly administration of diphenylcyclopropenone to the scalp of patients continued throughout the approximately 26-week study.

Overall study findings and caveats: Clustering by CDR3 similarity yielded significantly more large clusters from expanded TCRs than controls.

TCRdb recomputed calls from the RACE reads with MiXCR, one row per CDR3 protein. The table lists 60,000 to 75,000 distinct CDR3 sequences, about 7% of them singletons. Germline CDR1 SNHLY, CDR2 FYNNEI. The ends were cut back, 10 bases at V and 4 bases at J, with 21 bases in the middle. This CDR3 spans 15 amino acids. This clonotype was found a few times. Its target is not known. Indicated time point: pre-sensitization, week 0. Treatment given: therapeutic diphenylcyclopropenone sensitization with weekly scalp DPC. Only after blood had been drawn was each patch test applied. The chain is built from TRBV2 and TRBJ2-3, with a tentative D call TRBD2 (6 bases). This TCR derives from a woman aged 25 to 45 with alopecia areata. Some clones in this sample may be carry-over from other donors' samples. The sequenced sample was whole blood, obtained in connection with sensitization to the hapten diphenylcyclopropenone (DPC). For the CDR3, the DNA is TGTGCCACCACCCGGGACTTTCTAATCGCAGATACGCAGTATTTT. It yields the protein CATTRDFLIADTQYF.